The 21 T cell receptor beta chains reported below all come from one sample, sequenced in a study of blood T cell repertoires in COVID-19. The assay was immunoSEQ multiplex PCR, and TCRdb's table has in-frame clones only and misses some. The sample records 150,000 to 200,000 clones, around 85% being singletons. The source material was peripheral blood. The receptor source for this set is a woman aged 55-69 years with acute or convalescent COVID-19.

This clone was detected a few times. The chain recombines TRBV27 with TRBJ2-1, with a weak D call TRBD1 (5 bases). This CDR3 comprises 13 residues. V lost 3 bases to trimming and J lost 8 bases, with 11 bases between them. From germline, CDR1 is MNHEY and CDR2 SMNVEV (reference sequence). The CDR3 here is CASSFFLGDEQFF. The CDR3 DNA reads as TGTGCCAGCAGTTTTTTTCTAGGGGATGAGCAGTTCTTC.

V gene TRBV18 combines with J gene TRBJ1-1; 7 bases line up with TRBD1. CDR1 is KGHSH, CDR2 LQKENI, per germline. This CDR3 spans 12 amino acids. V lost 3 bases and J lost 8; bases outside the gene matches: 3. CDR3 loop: CASSPRGSEAFF. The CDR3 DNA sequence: TGTGCCAGCTCACCCAGGGGGAGCGAAGCTTTCTTT.

The CDR3 DNA reads TGTGCCAGCAGCTCTGGGGTCCAGGGGGCGGGCGATGAGCAGTTCTTC. This encodes CASSSGVQGAGDEQFF. V and J are TRBV5-4 and TRBJ2-1; 8 nucleotides align to TRBD1. Unmatched junction bases numbered 13, after V lost 3 bases and J lost 8 bases. The CDR3 spans 16 residues. Germline CDR1 reads SGHNT; CDR2 reads YYREEE (reference sequence).

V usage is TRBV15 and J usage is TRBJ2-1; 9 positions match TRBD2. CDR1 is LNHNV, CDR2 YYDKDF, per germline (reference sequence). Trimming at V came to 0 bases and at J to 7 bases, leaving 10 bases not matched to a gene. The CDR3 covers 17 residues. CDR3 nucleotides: TGTGCCACCAGCAGAGAAGATTTAGCGGGAGCGGGTAATGAGCAGTTCTTC. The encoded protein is CATSREDLAGAGNEQFF.

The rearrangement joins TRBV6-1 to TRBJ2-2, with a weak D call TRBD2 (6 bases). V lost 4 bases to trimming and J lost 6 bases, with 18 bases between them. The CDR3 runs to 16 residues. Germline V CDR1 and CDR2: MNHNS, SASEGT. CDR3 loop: CASSASTSPGAGELFF. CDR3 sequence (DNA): TGTGCCAGCAGTGCTTCCACATCTCCGGGGGCCGGGGAGCTGTTTTTT.

The CDR3: CATQEGPSNQPQHF. In DNA form, the CDR3 reads TGTGCCACCCAAGAGGGTCCGAGCAATCAGCCCCAGCATTTT. The gene calls are TRBV19 and TRBJ1-5; no definite D call. CDR3 length: 14 amino acids. Germline loops: CDR1 LNHDA, CDR2 SQIVND (reference sequence). V was trimmed by 10 bases and J by 1 base, leaving 14 bases between them.

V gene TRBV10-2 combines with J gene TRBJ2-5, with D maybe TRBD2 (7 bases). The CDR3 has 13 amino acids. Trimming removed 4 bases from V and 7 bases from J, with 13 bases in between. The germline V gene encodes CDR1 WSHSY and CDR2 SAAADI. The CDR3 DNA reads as TGCGCCAGCAGTGGGGGGGGGCTTGTGACCCAGTACTTC. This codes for CASSGGGLVTQYF.

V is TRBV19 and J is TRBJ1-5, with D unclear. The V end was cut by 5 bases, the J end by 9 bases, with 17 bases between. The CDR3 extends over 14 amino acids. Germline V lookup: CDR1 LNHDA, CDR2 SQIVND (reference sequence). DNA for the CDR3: TGTGCCAGTAGTTCCCAGACTCCCGGCGGGCCCCAGCATTTT. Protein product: CASSSQTPGGPQHF.

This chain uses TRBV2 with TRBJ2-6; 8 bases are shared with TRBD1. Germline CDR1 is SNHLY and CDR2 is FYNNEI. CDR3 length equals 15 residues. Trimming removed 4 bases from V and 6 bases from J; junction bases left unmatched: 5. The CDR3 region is CASSGAGGSANVLTF. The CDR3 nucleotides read TGTGCCAGCAGTGGGGCAGGGGGCTCGGCCAACGTCCTGACTTTC.

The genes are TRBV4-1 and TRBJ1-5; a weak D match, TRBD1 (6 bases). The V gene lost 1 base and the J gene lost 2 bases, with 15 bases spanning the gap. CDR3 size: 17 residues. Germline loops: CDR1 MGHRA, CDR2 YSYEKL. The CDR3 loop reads CASSQVLGSGGNQPQHF. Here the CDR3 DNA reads TGCGCCAGCAGCCAAGTTTTGGGGTCAGGGGGCAATCAGCCCCAGCATTTT.

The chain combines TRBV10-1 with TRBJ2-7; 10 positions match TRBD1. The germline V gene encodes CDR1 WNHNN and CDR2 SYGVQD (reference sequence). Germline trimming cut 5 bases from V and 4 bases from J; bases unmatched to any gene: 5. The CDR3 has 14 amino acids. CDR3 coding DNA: TGCGCCAGCAGTAAAGACAGGGGGCCGTACGAGCAGTACTTC. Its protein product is CASSKDRGPYEQYF.

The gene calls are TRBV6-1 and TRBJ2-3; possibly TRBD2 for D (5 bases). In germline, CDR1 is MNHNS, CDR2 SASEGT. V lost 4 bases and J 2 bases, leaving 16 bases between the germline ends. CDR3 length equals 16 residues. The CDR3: CASSVGPGGLTDTQYF. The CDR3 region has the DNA TGTGCCAGCAGTGTTGGCCCAGGCGGACTCACAGATACGCAGTATTTT.

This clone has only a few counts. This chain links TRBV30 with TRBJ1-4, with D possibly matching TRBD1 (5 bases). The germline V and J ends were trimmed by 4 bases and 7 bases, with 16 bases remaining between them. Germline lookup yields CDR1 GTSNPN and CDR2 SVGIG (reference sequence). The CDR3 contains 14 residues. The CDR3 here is CAWIGGAKGEKLFF. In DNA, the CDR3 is TGTGCCTGGATCGGGGGAGCAAAGGGTGAAAAACTGTTTTTT.

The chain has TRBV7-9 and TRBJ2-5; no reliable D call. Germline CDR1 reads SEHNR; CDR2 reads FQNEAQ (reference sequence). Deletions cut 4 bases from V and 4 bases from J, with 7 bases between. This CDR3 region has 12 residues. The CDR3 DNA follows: TGTGCCAGCAGCTCTCGGAGAGAGACCCAGTACTTC. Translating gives CASSSRRETQYF. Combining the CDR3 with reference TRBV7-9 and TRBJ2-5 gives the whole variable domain DTGVSQNPRHKITKRGQNVTFRCDPISEHNRLYWYRQTLGQGPEFLTYFQNEAQLEKSRLLSDRFSAERPKGSFSTLEIQRTEQGDSAMYLCASSSRRETQYFGPGTRLLVL.

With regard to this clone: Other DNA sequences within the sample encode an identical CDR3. CDR3 sequence: CASSLVPGWNYGYTF. The CDR3 DNA is TGTGCCAGCAGCTTAGTCCCAGGGTGGAACTATGGCTACACCTTC. The chain couples TRBV11-2 to TRBJ1-2, with a weak D call TRBD1 (5 bases). Looked up from germline, CDR1 is SGHAT and CDR2 is FQNNGV. V was clipped by 1 base and J by 2 bases, with 11 bases between them. The CDR3 is 15 amino acids.

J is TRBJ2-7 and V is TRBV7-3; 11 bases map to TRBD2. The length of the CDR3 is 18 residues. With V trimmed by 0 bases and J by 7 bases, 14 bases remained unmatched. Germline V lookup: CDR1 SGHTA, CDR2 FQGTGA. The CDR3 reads CASSLTPLVAGGKGEQYV. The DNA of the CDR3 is TGTGCCAGCAGCTTAACCCCCCTAGTAGCGGGAGGGAAAGGAGAGCAGTACGTC.

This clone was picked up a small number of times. CDR3 DNA: TGTGCCAGCAGCTTGATAGAGACTGAAGCTTTCTTT. Its translation: CASSLIETEAFF. V gene TRBV11-2 combines with J gene TRBJ1-1; D remains ambiguous. CDR3 size: 12 residues. CDR1 and CDR2 from the germline V gene are SGHAT and FQNNGV. The germline V and J ends were trimmed by 3 bases and 5 bases, with 7 bases remaining between them.

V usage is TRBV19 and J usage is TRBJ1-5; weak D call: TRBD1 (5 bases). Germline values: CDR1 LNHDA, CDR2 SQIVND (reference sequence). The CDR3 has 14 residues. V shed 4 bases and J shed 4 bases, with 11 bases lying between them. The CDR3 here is CASSTGSANQPQHF. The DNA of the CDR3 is TGTGCCAGTAGTACAGGGTCGGCAAATCAGCCCCAGCATTTT.

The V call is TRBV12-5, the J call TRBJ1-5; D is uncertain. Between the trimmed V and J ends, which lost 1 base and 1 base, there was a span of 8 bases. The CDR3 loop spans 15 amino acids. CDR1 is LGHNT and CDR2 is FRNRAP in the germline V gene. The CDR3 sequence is CASGLEGSSNQPQHF. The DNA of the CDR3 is TGTGCTAGTGGTTTGGAAGGGAGCAGCAATCAGCCCCAGCATTTT.

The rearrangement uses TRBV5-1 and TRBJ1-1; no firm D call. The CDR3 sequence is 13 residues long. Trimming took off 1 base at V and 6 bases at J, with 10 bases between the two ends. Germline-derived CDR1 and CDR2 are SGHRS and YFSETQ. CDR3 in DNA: TGCGCCAGCAGCTTGTACGGGTTCCCTGAAGCTTTCTTT. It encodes CASSLYGFPEAFF.

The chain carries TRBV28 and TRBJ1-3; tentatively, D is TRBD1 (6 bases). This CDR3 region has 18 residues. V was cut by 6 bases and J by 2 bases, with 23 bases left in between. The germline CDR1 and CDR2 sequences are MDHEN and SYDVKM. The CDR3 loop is CASRNQRGTPGTGNTIYF. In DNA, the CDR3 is TGTGCCAGCAGGAATCAGAGGGGGACCCCAGGAACTGGAAACACCATATATTTT.